This T cell receptor beta chain was recorded in a study of T cells in Graves' hyperthyroidism and ophthalmopathy (dated by TCRdb to the late 2010s). As for the study more broadly: Peripheral blood was sampled at the time of initial diagnosis, prior to any treatment. According to the paper, TCR Vbeta CDR3 sequencing was carried out on 135 peripheral blood samples, which came from 40 to 45 ophthalmopathy, around 74 hyperthyroidism and roughly 17 progressor patients. In about six Graves' hyperthyroidism patients, the study also compared T-cell repertoires from thyroid tissue with T-cell repertoires from blood. The 75 to 100 discovery patients were randomly split 7:3 into training and test sets. After blood sampling, hyperthyroidism patients were treated with methimazole at a starting dose of 30 mg daily, and ophthalmopathy patients were treated with high-dose intravenous methylprednisolone. An independent validation cohort of about 20 hyperthyroidism patients and 17 patients who later progressed to ophthalmopathy tested prospective prediction of ophthalmopathy. TCR V-J signatures able to tell the groups apart were searched for in a discovery cohort of around 95 patients, of whom fewer than 45 had Graves' ophthalmopathy and roughly 59 had stable Graves' hyperthyroidism. Summary of the overall study and its limitations: In validation, the model predicted progression to ophthalmopathy a median of roughly 6.5 months before onset, with roughly 70% sensitivity and roughly 72% specificity. A model built on a 13 V-J signature distinguished ophthalmopathy from stable hyperthyroidism, reaching about 88% sensitivity and approximately 83% specificity in cross-validation and 80%/75% in testing. Sample size was not statistically predetermined, and investigators were not blinded to group allocation. Blood samples also contained most of the expanded thyroid clonotypes (frequency above 0.001), which suggests that blood repertoires may reflect thyroid immune responses.

About this clonotype: Its cognate antigen has yet to be identified. Base qualities are not recorded, but no much larger clone differs from it by a single base.

Moderately to severely active disease, a Clinical Activity Score of at least 3, a NOSPECS grade of at least 4, and a duration under 3 months were present in ophthalmopathy patients. Exclusion was applied to patients with uncontrolled infections, other autoimmune diseases, pregnancy or lactation. Diagnoses were established on the basis of clinical symptoms, serum thyroxine and TRAb, thyroid ultrasound, and orbital computed tomography. PBMCs were isolated from 8 to 10 ml of fresh peripheral blood by Ficoll-Paque density gradient centrifugation. Total RNA was extracted using Trizol reagent, and RNA quality was assessed on an Agilent 2100 Bioanalyzer. The TCR beta CDR3 regions were amplified from RNA transcripts. A first-round RT-PCR of the TCR CDR3 used the HTBI primer set with the Qiagen OneStep RT-PCR kit. The libraries were constructed in a second round of multiplex PCR and then size-selected and purified. Paired-end sequencing of the libraries was performed with 100 bp reads on an Illumina HiSeq2000. From the authors' description of their analysis: SOAPnuke was used to process the raw data, removing reads that contained adapters or uncalled bases, had a mean Phred below 15, or lacked an exact match to the constant primer or identifier. High-quality paired reads were merged using COPE v1.2.5, and each unique nucleotide sequence was defined as a clonotype. MiTCR v1.1 was used to align clonotypes to the IMGT TRBV, TRBD and TRBJ reference segments. The analysis was restricted to V-J combinations with a frequency above 0.0001, which together covered around 99% of the repertoires. A TCS score was defined as the ratio between F50 (clonal expansion) and ExV (chaos), using BLOSUM62-based TCRdist between CDR3 peptides within each V-J. Welch's t-statistics and random forest reduced 450 to 600 V-J features to 10 to 15, which were used in a naive Bayes classifier (R e1071). TCRdb reworked the public reads: Q25 trimming with fastp, MiXCR clone assembly, productive beta chains retained. Identical CDR3 protein sequences are pooled into one entry, listed with their most common genes and DNA. TCRdb's processing, not the authors', yielded these V and J calls. Within this sample are a few hundred thousand distinct CDR3 sequences, with roughly 23% of them counted one time only. In total, the top ten clones hold 49% of the sample.

The CDR3 covers 16 residues, taking in both the cysteine and the phenylalanine. Only the CDR3 DNA stays, 48 bases, in frame from base 1. From V the trimming removes 4 bases and from J it removes 5 bases, while the gene matches leave 11 bases of the junction unaccounted for. For CDR1 and CDR2, the germline V gene lists SGHDN and FVKESK. The receptor's source is a woman aged 70-85 years with Graves' ophthalmopathy. The chain joins TRBV14 to TRBJ2-5, with 9 junctional bases fitting TRBD2. Specimen: blood. The CDR3: CASSPISGSAGETQYF. The nucleotides read TGTGCCAGCAGCCCCATTAGCGGGAGTGCAGGGGAGACCCAGTACTTC.